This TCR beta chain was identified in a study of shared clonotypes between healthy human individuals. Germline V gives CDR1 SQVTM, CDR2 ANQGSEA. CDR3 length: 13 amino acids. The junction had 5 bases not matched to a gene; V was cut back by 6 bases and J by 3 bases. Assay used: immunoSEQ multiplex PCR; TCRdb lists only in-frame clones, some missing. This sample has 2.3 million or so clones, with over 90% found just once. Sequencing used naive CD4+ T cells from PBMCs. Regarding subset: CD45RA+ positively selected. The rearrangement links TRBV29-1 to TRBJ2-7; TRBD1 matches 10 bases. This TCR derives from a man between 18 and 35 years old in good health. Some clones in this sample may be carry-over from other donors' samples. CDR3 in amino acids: CSVGTGALYEQYF. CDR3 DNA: TGCAGCGTGGGGACAGGGGCCCTCTACGAGCAGTACTTC.